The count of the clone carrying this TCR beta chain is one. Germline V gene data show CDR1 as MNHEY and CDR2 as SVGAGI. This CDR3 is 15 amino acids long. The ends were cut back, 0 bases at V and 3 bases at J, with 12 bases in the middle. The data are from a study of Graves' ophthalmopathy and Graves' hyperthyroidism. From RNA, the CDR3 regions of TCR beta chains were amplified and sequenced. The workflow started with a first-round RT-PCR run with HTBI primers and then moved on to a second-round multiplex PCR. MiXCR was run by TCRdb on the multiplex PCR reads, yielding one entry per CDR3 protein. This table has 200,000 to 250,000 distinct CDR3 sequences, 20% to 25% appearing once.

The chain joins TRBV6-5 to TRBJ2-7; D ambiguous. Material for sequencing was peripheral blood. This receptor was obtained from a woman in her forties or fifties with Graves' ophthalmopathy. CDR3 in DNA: TGTGCCAGCAGTTACTCGAGAGAGGCCGACTACGAGCAGTACTTC. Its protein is CASSYSREADYEQYF.